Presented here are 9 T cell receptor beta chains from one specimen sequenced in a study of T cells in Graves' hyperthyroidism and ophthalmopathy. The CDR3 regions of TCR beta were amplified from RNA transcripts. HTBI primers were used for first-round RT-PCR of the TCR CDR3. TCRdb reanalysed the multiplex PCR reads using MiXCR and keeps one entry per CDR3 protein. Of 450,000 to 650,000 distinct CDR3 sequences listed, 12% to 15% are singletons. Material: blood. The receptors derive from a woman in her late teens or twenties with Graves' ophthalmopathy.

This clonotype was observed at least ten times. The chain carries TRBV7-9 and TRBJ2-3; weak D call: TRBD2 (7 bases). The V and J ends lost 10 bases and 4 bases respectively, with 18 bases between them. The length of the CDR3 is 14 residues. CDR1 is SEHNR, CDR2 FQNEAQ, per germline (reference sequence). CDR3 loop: CATQEGGSADTQYF. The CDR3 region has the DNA TGTGCCACCCAGGAGGGGGGGTCAGCAGATACGCAGTATTTT.

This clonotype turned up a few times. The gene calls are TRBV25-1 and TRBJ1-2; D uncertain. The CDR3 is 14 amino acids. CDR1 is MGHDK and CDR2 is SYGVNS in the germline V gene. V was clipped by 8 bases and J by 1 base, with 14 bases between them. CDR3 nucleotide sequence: TGTGCCAGCTCCAGGACCGAAAGTAACTATGGCTACACCTTC. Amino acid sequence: CASSRTESNYGYTF.

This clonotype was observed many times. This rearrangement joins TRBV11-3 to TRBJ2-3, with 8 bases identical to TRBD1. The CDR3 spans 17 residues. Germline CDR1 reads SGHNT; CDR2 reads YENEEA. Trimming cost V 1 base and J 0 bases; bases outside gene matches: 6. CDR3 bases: TGTGCCAGCAGCTTAGTCCGCAGGGGGCTAAGCACAGATACGCAGTATTTT. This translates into CASSLVRRGLSTDTQYF.

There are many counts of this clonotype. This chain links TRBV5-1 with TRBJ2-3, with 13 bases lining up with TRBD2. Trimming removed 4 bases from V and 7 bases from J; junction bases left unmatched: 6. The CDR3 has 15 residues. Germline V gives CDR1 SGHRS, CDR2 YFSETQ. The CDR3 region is CASSIGTSGVNTQYF. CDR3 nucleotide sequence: TGCGCCAGCAGCATCGGGACTAGCGGGGTAAATACGCAGTATTTT.

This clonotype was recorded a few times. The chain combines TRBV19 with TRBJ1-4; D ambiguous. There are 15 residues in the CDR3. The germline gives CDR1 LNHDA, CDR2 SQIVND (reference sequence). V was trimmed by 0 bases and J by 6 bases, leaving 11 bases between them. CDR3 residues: CASSIDTRGYEKLFF. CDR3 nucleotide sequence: TGTGCCAGTAGTATAGACACACGTGGGTATGAAAAACTGTTTTTT.

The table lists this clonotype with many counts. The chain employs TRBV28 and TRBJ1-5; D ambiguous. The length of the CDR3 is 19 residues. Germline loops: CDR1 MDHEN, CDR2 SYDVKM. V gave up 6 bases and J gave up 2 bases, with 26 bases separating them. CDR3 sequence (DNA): TGTGCCAGCAGCCGGTACCCTTGGCAGGATCGAGACGGCAATCAGCCCCAGCATTTT. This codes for CASSRYPWQDRDGNQPQHF.

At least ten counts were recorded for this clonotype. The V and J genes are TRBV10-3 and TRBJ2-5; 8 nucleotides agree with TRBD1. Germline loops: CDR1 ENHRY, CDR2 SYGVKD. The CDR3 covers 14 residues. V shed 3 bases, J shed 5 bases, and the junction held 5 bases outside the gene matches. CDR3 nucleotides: TGTGCCATCAGTGATACGACAGGGGTGGAGACCCAGTACTTC. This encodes CAISDTTGVETQYF.

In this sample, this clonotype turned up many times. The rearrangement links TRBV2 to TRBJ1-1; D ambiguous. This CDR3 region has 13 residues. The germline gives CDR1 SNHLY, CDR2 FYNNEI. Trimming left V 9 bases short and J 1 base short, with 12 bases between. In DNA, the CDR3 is TGTGCCAGGACGACCACAGAGAACACTGAAGCTTTCTTT. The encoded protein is CARTTTENTEAFF.

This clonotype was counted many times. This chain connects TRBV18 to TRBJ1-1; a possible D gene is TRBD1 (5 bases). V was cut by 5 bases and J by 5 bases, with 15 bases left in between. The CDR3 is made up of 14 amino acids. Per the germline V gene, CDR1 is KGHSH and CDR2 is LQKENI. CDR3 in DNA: TGTGCCAGCTCAGGGGATTTCAGGGAAACTGAAGCTTTCTTT. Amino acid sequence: CASSGDFRETEAFF.